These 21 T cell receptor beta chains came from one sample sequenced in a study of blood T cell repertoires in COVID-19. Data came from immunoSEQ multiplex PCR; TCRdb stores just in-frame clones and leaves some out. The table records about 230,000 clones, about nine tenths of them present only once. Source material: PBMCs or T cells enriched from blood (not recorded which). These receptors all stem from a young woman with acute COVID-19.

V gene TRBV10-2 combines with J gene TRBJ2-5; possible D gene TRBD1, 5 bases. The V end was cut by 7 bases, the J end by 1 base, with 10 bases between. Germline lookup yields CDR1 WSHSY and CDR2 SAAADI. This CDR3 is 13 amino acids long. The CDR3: CASKTATQETQYF. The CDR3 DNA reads TGCGCCAGCAAGACAGCCACCCAAGAGACCCAGTACTTC.

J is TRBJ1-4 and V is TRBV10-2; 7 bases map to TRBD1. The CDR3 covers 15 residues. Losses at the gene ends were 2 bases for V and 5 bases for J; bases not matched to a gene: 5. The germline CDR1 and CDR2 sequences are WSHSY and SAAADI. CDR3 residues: CASSEAGTANEKLFF. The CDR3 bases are TGCGCCAGCAGTGAGGCCGGGACAGCGAATGAAAAACTGTTTTTT.

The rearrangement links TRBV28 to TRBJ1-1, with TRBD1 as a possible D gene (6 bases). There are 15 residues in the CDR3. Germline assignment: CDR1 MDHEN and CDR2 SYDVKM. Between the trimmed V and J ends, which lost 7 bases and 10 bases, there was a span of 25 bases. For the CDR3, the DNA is TGTGCCAGCACCCCTCCCGGACAGAACTTGAAAGGAGCTTTCTTT. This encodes CASTPPGQNLKGAFF.

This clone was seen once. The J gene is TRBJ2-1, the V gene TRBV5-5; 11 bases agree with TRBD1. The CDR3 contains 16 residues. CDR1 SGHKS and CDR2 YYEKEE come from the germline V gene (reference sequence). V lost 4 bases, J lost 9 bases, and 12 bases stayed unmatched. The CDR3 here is CASSHNPGTGGSEQFF. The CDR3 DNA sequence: TGTGCCAGCAGCCACAACCCCGGGACAGGGGGTAGTGAGCAGTTCTTC.

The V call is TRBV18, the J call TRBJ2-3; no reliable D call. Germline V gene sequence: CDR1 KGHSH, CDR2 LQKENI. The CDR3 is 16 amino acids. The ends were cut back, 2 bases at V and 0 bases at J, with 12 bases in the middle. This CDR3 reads CASSPEASTSTDTQYF. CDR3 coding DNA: TGTGCCAGCTCACCAGAGGCTTCGACTAGCACAGATACGCAGTATTTT.

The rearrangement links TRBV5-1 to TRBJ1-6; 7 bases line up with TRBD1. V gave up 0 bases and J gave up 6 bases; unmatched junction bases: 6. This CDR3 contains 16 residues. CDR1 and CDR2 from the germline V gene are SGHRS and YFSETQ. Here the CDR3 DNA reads TGCGCCAGCAGCTTGGTGGCAGGGGGAAGTAATTCACCCCTCCACTTT. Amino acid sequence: CASSLVAGGSNSPLHF.

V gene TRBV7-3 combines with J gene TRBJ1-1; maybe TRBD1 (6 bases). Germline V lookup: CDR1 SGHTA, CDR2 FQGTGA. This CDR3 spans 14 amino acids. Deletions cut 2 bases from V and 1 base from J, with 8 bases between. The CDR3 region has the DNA TGTGCCAGCAGCTTAGGGACACAGAACACTGAAGCTTTCTTT. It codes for CASSLGTQNTEAFF.

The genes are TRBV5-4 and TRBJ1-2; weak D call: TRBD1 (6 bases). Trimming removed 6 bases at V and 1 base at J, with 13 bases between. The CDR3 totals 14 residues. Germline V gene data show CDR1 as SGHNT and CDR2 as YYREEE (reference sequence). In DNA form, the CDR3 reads TGTGCCAGCACCCTTAGGGGGTTTAACTATGGCTACACCTTC. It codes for CASTLRGFNYGYTF.

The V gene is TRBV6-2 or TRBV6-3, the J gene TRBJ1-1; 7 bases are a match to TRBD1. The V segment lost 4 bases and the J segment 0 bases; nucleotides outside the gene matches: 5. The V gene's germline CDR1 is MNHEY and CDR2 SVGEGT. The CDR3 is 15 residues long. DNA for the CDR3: TGTGCCAGCAGTTTCGGGGACAGACTGAACACTGAAGCTTTCTTT. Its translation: CASSFGDRLNTEAFF.

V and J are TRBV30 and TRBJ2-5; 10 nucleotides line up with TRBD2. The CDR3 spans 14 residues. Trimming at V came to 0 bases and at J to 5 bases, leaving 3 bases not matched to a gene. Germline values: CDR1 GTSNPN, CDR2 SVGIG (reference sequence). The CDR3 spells CAWSVMTSGETQYF. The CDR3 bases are TGTGCCTGGAGTGTAATGACTAGCGGGGAGACCCAGTACTTC.

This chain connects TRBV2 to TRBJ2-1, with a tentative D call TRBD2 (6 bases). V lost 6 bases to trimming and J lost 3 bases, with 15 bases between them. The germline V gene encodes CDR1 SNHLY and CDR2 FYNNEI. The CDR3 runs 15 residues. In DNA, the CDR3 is TGTGCCAGCAGCCGGACCCGGGAGCTCTACAATGAGCAGTTCTTC. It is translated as CASSRTRELYNEQFF.

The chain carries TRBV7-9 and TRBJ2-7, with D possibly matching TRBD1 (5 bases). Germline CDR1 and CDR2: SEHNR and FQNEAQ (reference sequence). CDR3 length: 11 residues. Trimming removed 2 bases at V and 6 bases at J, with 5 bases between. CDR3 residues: CASSLQGEQYF. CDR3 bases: TGTGCCAGCAGCTTACAGGGCGAGCAGTACTTC.

The CDR3 spells CASSWGDRGTEAFF. For the CDR3, the DNA is TGTGCCAGCAGCTGGGGCGACAGGGGCACTGAAGCTTTCTTT. V gene TRBV7-6 combines with J gene TRBJ1-1; TRBD1 agrees at 8 bases. V dropped 4 bases and J dropped 4; count of bases not matched to a gene: 5. The germline V gene has CDR1 SGHVS and CDR2 FNYEAQ. This CDR3 has 14 residues.

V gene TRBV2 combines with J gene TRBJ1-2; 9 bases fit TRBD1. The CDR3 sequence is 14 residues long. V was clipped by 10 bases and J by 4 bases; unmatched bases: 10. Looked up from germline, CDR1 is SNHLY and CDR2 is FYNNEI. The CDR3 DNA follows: TGTGCCACCTCAAGGGGGGACAGGGTCTATGGCTACACCTTC. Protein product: CATSRGDRVYGYTF.

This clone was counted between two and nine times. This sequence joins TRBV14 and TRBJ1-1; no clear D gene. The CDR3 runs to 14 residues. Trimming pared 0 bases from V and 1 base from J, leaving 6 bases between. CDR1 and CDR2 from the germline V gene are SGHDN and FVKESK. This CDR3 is CASSQDWANTEAFF. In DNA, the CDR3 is TGTGCCAGCAGCCAAGATTGGGCGAACACTGAAGCTTTCTTT.

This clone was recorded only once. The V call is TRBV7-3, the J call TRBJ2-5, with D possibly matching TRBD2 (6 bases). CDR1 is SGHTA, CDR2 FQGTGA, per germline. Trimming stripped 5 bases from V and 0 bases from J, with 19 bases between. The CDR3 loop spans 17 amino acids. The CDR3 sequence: CASSQLRAGTNQETQYF. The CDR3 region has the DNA TGTGCCAGCAGCCAACTACGGGCGGGAACAAACCAAGAGACCCAGTACTTC.

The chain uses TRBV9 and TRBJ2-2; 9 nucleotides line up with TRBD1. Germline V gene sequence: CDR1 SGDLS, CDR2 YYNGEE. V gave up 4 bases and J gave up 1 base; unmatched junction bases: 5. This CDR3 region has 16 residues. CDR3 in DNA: TGTGCCAGCAGCCCACGGACAGGGGTGAACACCGGGGAGCTGTTTTTT. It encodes CASSPRTGVNTGELFF.

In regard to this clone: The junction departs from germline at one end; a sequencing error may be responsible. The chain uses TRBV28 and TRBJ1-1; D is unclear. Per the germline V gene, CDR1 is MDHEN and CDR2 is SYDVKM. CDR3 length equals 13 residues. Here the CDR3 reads CASSLGLYTKAFF. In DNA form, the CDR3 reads TGTGCCAGCAGTTTAGGCCTATACACTAAAGCTTTCTTT.

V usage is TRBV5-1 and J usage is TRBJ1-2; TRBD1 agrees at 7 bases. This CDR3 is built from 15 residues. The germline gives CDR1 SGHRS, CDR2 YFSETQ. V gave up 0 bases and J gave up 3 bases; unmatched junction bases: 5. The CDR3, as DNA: TGCGCCAGCAGCTTGGAAGCAGGGGGTGACTATGGCTACACCTTC. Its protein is CASSLEAGGDYGYTF. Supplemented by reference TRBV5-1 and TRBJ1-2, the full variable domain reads KAGVTQTPRYLIKTRGQQVTLSCSPISGHRSVSWYQQTPGQGLQFLFEYFSETQRNKGNFPGRFSGRQFSNSRSEMNVSTLELGDSALYLCASSLEAGGDYGYTFGSGTRLTVV.

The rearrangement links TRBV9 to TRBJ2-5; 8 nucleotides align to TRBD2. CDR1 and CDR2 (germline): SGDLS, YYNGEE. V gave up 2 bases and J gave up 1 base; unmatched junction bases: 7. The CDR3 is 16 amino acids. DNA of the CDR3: TGTGCCAGCAGCGTCGGCGCGGGGGGCGTCCAAGAGACCCAGTACTTC. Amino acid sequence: CASSVGAGGVQETQYF.

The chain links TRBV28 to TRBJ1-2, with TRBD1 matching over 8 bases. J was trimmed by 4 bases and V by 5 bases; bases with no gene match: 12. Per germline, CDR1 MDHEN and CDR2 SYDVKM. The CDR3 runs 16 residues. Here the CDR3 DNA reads TGTGCCAGCAGTACCGGACAGGGAGCCTTTACCTATGGCTACACCTTC. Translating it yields CASSTGQGAFTYGYTF.